Each of the 15 T cell receptor beta chains below was sequenced from the same sample in a study of T cells in localized non-small cell lung cancer. Data came from immunoSEQ multiplex PCR; TCRdb stores just in-frame clones and leaves some out. This sample has some 1,900 clones, with over 35% found just once. The source material was lung tumor tissue, sampled before any cancer treatment. The receptors originated from a female donor aged 60 or older with stage I lung adenocarcinoma.

This clone was detected only a few times. The CDR3 protein is CASRPDRVQEAFF. As DNA, the CDR3 is TGTGCCAGCAGACCGGACAGGGTGCAAGAAGCTTTCTTT. The chain links TRBV9 to TRBJ1-1; 8 nucleotides align to TRBD1. The CDR3 consists of 13 residues. In germline, CDR1 is SGDLS, CDR2 YYNGEE. Trimming took 5 bases from V and 8 from J; bases not matched to a gene: 8.

This clone is labeled as medium-sized. J is TRBJ1-3 and V is TRBV11-3; D call uncertain. This CDR3 is built from 15 residues. V lost 5 bases and J lost 4, with 15 bases in between. Germline values: CDR1 SGHNT, CDR2 YENEEA. CDR3 nucleotide sequence: TGTGCCAGCAGCCCTAATCTTTCTTCCGGAAACACCATATATTTT. Translation gives CASSPNLSSGNTIYF.

Only a few counts were recorded for this clone. The rearrangement joins TRBV6-8 to TRBJ1-1; 7 nucleotides align to TRBD1. The CDR3 covers 14 residues. V lost 5 bases to trimming and J lost 1 base; unmatched junction nucleotides: 4. The germline V gene encodes CDR1 MNHGY and CDR2 SAAAGT. CDR3 loop: CASSAGQENTEAFF. The CDR3 nucleotides read TGTGCCAGCAGTGCAGGACAGGAGAACACTGAAGCTTTCTTT.

In its sample, this clone was seen once. This sequence joins TRBV30 and TRBJ2-6; D may be TRBD1 (6 bases). V dropped 3 bases and J dropped 1 base, with 7 bases sitting between them. Germline V lookup: CDR1 GTSNPN, CDR2 SVGIG (reference sequence). This CDR3 spans 14 amino acids. CDR3 DNA: TGTGCCTGGAGAAGGGGGTCTGGGGCCAACGTCCTGACTTTC. Its translation: CAWRRGSGANVLTF.

This clone has just a few counts. CDR3: CASSLVVGGLLYEQYF. CDR3 coding DNA: TGTGCCAGCAGCTTAGTAGTTGGGGGACTCCTTTACGAGCAGTACTTC. This sequence joins TRBV11-3 and TRBJ2-7; tentative D call: TRBD2 (6 bases). The CDR3 runs 16 residues. Germline values: CDR1 SGHNT, CDR2 YENEEA. Trimming left V 1 base short and J 4 bases short, with 17 bases between.

The J gene is TRBJ1-4, the V gene TRBV28; 7 bases agree with TRBD1. This CDR3 is built from 16 residues. In germline, CDR1 is MDHEN, CDR2 SYDVKM. V lost 5 bases, J lost 0 bases, and 6 bases stayed unmatched. CDR3 protein: CASSKQGFATNEKLFF. In DNA form, the CDR3 reads TGTGCCAGCAGTAAACAGGGGTTTGCAACTAATGAAAAACTGTTTTTT.

This clone has more than one count but fewer than ten. V is TRBV11-3 and J is TRBJ2-7, with D possibly TRBD1 on 6 matching bases. The V and J ends lost 4 bases and 0 bases respectively, with 13 bases between them. The CDR3 spans 15 residues. Germline lookup yields CDR1 SGHNT and CDR2 YENEEA. CDR3 coding DNA: TGTGCCAGCAGCTCGGACAGAAGAAGCTCCTACGAGCAGTACTTC. Encoded protein: CASSSDRRSSYEQYF. The full variable domain, with the rest looked up from reference TRBV11-3 and TRBJ2-7, is EAGVVQSPRYKIIEKKQPVAFWCNPISGHNTLYWYLQNLGQGPELLIRYENEEAVDDSQLPKDRFSAERLKGVDSTLKIQPAELGDSAVYLCASSSDRRSSYEQYFGPGTRLTVT.

The rearrangement links TRBV30 to TRBJ2-1; possibly TRBD2 for D (5 bases). Germline CDR1 GTSNPN, CDR2 SVGIG (reference sequence). This CDR3 region has 14 residues. V was shortened by 0 bases and J by 7 bases, with 13 bases between the two germline ends. In DNA form, the CDR3 reads TGTGCCTGGAGTGTACTAGTCCTAGGGAATGAGCAGTTCTTC. It specifies CAWSVLVLGNEQFF.

This rearrangement joins TRBV19 to TRBJ1-1; D possibly corresponds to TRBD1 (5 bases). Germline loops: CDR1 LNHDA, CDR2 SQIVND (reference sequence). The CDR3 spans 13 residues. V lost 9 bases to trimming and J lost 4 bases, with 15 bases between them. The CDR3, as DNA: TGTGCCAGACCGAGGGGTGGGGCCACTGAAGCTTTCTTT. Residues: CARPRGGATEAFF.

This clone appeared a few times. The chain couples TRBV10-3 to TRBJ1-1; TRBD1 matches 8 bases. With V trimmed by 2 bases and J by 10 bases, 3 bases remained unmatched. The CDR3 has 12 amino acids. The germline V gene encodes CDR1 ENHRY and CDR2 SYGVKD. CDR3 in DNA: TGTGCCATCAGTGAGACAGGGGGTTCAGCTTTCTTT. This sequence encodes CAISETGGSAFF.

The chain combines TRBV28 with TRBJ2-5, with 14 positions matching TRBD2. The CDR3 is made up of 18 amino acids. The trim removed 5 bases at V and 3 bases at J, leaving 11 bases unmatched. Germline lookup yields CDR1 MDHEN and CDR2 SYDVKM. Here the CDR3 DNA reads TGTGCCAGCAGTCCGACCAGACTAGCGGGAGGGAGGGAAGAGACCCAGTACTTC. Protein sequence: CASSPTRLAGGREETQYF.

CDR3 in amino acids: CASRPGSGAFYGYTF. Written as DNA, the CDR3 is TGTGCCAGCAGACCTGGGTCAGGGGCCTTTTATGGCTACACCTTC. This chain joins TRBV6-8 and TRBJ1-2; TRBD1 might be the D (6 bases). The ends were cut back, 6 bases at V and 5 bases at J, with 19 bases in the middle. This CDR3 has 15 amino acids. Germline V gives CDR1 MNHGY, CDR2 SAAAGT.

This sequence joins TRBV18 and TRBJ2-3; D remains ambiguous. The ends were cut back, 0 bases at V and 5 bases at J, with 12 bases in the middle. This CDR3 has 15 amino acids. From germline, CDR1 is KGHSH and CDR2 LQKENI. The CDR3 is CASSPPLKDRDTQYF. In DNA form, the CDR3 reads TGTGCCAGCTCACCACCTTTAAAGGACCGAGATACGCAGTATTTT.

This clone was counted between two and nine times. V gene TRBV6-8 combines with J gene TRBJ2-5, with TRBD2 matching 16 bases. Germline values: CDR1 MNHGY, CDR2 SAAAGT. V trimming: 5 bases; J trimming: 7 bases; junction bases outside the gene matches: 4. The CDR3 consists of 15 residues. This CDR3 is CASSLGTSGGGTQYF. For the CDR3, the DNA is TGTGCCAGCAGTCTTGGGACTAGCGGGGGGGGGACCCAGTACTTC.

The gene calls are TRBV29-1 and TRBJ1-2, with D tentatively TRBD1 (5 bases). Germline V gene data show CDR1 as SQVTM and CDR2 as ANQGSEA. CDR3 length: 13 amino acids. V was trimmed by 3 bases and J by 8 bases, leaving 16 bases between them. Here the CDR3 DNA reads TGCAGCGTTGATATGGGACCTCGCTGGGGCTACACCTTC. Residues: CSVDMGPRWGYTF.